A selection of T cell receptor beta chains follows, all from one sample in a study of T-cell reconstitution after alpha-beta-depleted transplantation in children. MiXCR was run by TCRdb on the PCR reads, yielding one entry per CDR3 protein. The sample carries about 480,000 distinct CDR3 sequences, about an eighth recorded once. Sequences were derived from PBMCs from the stem cell graft donor, sampled from the stem cell graft. The receptors stem from a human donor who donated a stem cell graft to a child with combined immunodeficiency. The CDR3 runs from the conserved cysteine through the conserved F or W. A D gene is named only where the DNA matches it firmly. Where a row states a size, it is once, few, many or the class of an expanded clone; other rows omit it.

j_gene: TRBJ2-3; v_gene: TRBV6-2/TRBV6-3; d_gene: -; abundance: -; CDR3nt: TGTGCCAGCAGTTACCCCCCGGGAGATACGCAGTATTTT; CDR3aa: CASSYPPGDTQYF
j_gene: TRBJ2-3; v_gene: TRBV4-3; d_gene: -; abundance: few; CDR3nt: TGCGCCAGCAGCCGTCGGTTAATCGCCGGAACTAGCACAGATACGCAGTATTTT; CDR3aa: CASSRRLIAGTSTDTQYF
j_gene: TRBJ2-3; v_gene: TRBV4-1; d_gene: -; abundance: -; CDR3nt: TGCGCCAGCATGGGGGCTGCTGATACGCAGTATTTT; CDR3aa: CASMGAADTQYF
j_gene: TRBJ2-1; v_gene: TRBV28; d_gene: TRBD2; abundance: -; CDR3nt: TGTGCCAGCAGTTTCCGACTAGCGGGTGACCCAAATGAGCAGTTCTTC; CDR3aa: CASSFRLAGDPNEQFF
j_gene: TRBJ2-7; v_gene: TRBV27; d_gene: -; abundance: -; CDR3nt: TGTGCCAGCAGTTTATCTGGGGGATATGTCTACGAGCAGTACTTC; CDR3aa: CASSLSGGYVYEQYF
j_gene: TRBJ2-2; v_gene: TRBV4-3; d_gene: TRBD1; abundance: many; CDR3nt: TGCGCCAGCACTCCCGGGACAGGGGGAACCGGGGAGCTGTTTTTT; CDR3aa: CASTPGTGGTGELFF
j_gene: TRBJ1-1; v_gene: TRBV15; d_gene: TRBD1; abundance: -; CDR3nt: TGTGCCACCAGCGGTCCCGGGACAGGGGACACTGAAGCTTTCTTT; CDR3aa: CATSGPGTGDTEAFF
j_gene: TRBJ2-2; v_gene: TRBV12-3/TRBV12-4; d_gene: TRBD2; abundance: many; CDR3nt: TGTGCCAGCAGTTCCCTGACTAGCGGGTCCACCGGGGAGCTGTTTTTT; CDR3aa: CASSSLTSGSTGELFF
j_gene: TRBJ1-6; v_gene: TRBV5-1; d_gene: -; abundance: few; CDR3nt: TGCGCCAGCAGCTTGACCACGGCAGGTGGGAATTCACCCCTCCACTTT; CDR3aa: CASSLTTAGGNSPLHF
j_gene: TRBJ2-1; v_gene: TRBV29-1; d_gene: -; abundance: many; CDR3nt: TGCAGCGTTGAAGTTAACAGTGGAAATGAGCAGTTCTTC; CDR3aa: CSVEVNSGNEQFF
j_gene: TRBJ1-2; v_gene: TRBV19; d_gene: -; abundance: few; CDR3nt: TGTGCCAGTAGTAACCGGGACTCCGTGGGCTACACCTTC; CDR3aa: CASSNRDSVGYTF
j_gene: TRBJ2-7; v_gene: TRBV25-1; d_gene: -; abundance: few; CDR3nt: TGTGCCAGCACAAAACCGGGAAACTCCTACGAGCAGTACTTC; CDR3aa: CASTKPGNSYEQYF
j_gene: TRBJ2-7; v_gene: TRBV29-1; d_gene: TRBD2; abundance: -; CDR3nt: TGCAGCGCCCGGGGAGGGCCTAGCGCCTACGAGCAGTACTTC; CDR3aa: CSARGGPSAYEQYF
j_gene: TRBJ2-5; v_gene: TRBV5-6; d_gene: TRBD2; abundance: -; CDR3nt: TGTGCCAGCAGTTCTGATAGCGGGGGGGCGAAGACCCAGTACTTC; CDR3aa: CASSSDSGGAKTQYF
j_gene: TRBJ2-3; v_gene: TRBV4-3; d_gene: -; abundance: many; CDR3nt: TGCGCCAGCAGCCAAGAGGGACATTCTAGCACAGATACGCAGTATTTT; CDR3aa: CASSQEGHSSTDTQYF
j_gene: TRBJ2-1; v_gene: TRBV9; d_gene: -; abundance: -; CDR3nt: TGTGCCAGCAGCGTAGGTGGTCTCGTCCACAGTGAGCAGTTCTTC; CDR3aa: CASSVGGLVHSEQFF
j_gene: TRBJ2-7; v_gene: TRBV24-1; d_gene: TRBD1; abundance: many; CDR3nt: TGTGCCACCAGTGATTTTAGCGAGACAGGGGTCTACGAGCAGTACTTC; CDR3aa: CATSDFSETGVYEQYF
j_gene: TRBJ2-1; v_gene: TRBV9; d_gene: -; abundance: many; CDR3nt: TGTGCCAGCAGCGTAGGGGGCGACTCCTACAATGAGCAGTTCTTC; CDR3aa: CASSVGGDSYNEQFF
j_gene: TRBJ1-2; v_gene: TRBV5-6; d_gene: -; abundance: many; CDR3nt: TGTGCCAGCAGCTTGGAAGGAGTATCGAACTATGGCTACACCTTC; CDR3aa: CASSLEGVSNYGYTF
j_gene: TRBJ2-1; v_gene: TRBV9; d_gene: TRBD1; abundance: many; CDR3nt: TGTGCCAGCAGCCCTTCGACAGGGTTAAGTTTTGGAGAGCAGTTCTTC; CDR3aa: CASSPSTGLSFGEQFF
j_gene: TRBJ1-2; v_gene: TRBV29-1; d_gene: -; abundance: many; CDR3nt: TGCAGCGCGTACGTGAGGGATGGCTACACCTTC; CDR3aa: CSAYVRDGYTF
j_gene: TRBJ1-6; v_gene: TRBV12-3/TRBV12-4; d_gene: -; abundance: -; CDR3nt: TGTGCCAGCAACCTAGGGGTGTCACCCCTCCACTTT; CDR3aa: CASNLGVSPLHF
j_gene: TRBJ2-3; v_gene: TRBV11-1; d_gene: TRBD2; abundance: -; CDR3nt: TGTGCCAGCAGCTTAGACGTCCTGGGGAAGCGGGAGAATGGAGATACGCAGTATTTT; CDR3aa: CASSLDVLGKRENGDTQYF
j_gene: TRBJ2-3; v_gene: TRBV11-2; d_gene: TRBD2; abundance: few; CDR3nt: TGTGCCAGCAGCTCGACTACTAGCGGGATGGTAGCAGATACGCAGTATTTT; CDR3aa: CASSSTTSGMVADTQYF
j_gene: TRBJ2-7; v_gene: TRBV6-5; d_gene: TRBD1; abundance: few; CDR3nt: TGTGCCAGCAGTTCCGGGACAGGGGACCACGAGCAGTACTTC; CDR3aa: CASSSGTGDHEQYF
j_gene: TRBJ1-5; v_gene: TRBV7-9; d_gene: -; abundance: -; CDR3nt: TGTGCCAGCAGCTTAGACTACAATCAGCCCCAGCATTTT; CDR3aa: CASSLDYNQPQHF
j_gene: TRBJ2-2; v_gene: TRBV24-1; d_gene: -; abundance: -; CDR3nt: -; CDR3aa: CAIIHRATGELFFF
j_gene: TRBJ2-1; v_gene: TRBV5-6; d_gene: -; abundance: -; CDR3nt: TGTGCCAGCAGCGAGGGGGGGACAGGCGATGAGCAGTTCTTC; CDR3aa: CASSEGGTGDEQFF
j_gene: TRBJ2-7; v_gene: TRBV12-3/TRBV12-4; d_gene: -; abundance: few; CDR3nt: TGTGCCAGCAGTGGGGACGGGCGTCACTTCTACGAGCAGTACTTC; CDR3aa: CASSGDGRHFYEQYF
j_gene: TRBJ2-6; v_gene: TRBV5-1; d_gene: -; abundance: many; CDR3nt: TGCGCCAGCAGCTTGAACGGGGGACCTAAAGGGTCTGGGGCCAACGTCCTGACTTTC; CDR3aa: CASSLNGGPKGSGANVLTF
j_gene: TRBJ1-6; v_gene: TRBV6-5; d_gene: -; abundance: few; CDR3nt: TGTGCCAGCAGTTACGGGCGGGGAGACTCACCCCTCCACTTT; CDR3aa: CASSYGRGDSPLHF
j_gene: TRBJ2-7; v_gene: TRBV6-5; d_gene: TRBD2; abundance: few; CDR3nt: TGTGCCAGCAGTTACTCGGGGTTGGGCGGGAGACGAACCTACGAGCAGTACTTC; CDR3aa: CASSYSGLGGRRTYEQYF
j_gene: TRBJ2-2; v_gene: TRBV12-3/TRBV12-4; d_gene: -; abundance: many; CDR3nt: TGTGCCAGCAGTTTTGGCTGGGCTGGGGAGCTGTTTTTT; CDR3aa: CASSFGWAGELFF
j_gene: TRBJ2-1; v_gene: TRBV20-1; d_gene: -; abundance: few; CDR3nt: TGCAGTGCCCCCCAAGGACAGCCATTCTACAATGAGCAGTTCTTC; CDR3aa: CSAPQGQPFYNEQFF
j_gene: TRBJ1-1; v_gene: TRBV6-1; d_gene: TRBD1; abundance: few; CDR3nt: TGTGCCAGCAGGCAGACAGGGGACAGGAGTGAAGCTTTCTTT; CDR3aa: CASRQTGDRSEAFF